This entry lists 4 T cell receptor beta chains sequenced from one sample in a study of T cell responses to AZD1222 COVID-19 vaccine. Profiled with immunoSEQ multiplex PCR; TCRdb holds only in-frame clones, not every one. The data contain more than 95,000 clones, about 89% of them singletons. Sequencing was performed on peripheral blood, taken on day 0 of AZD1222 vaccination. Receptor source: an adult in good health.

The rearrangement joins TRBV6-2 or TRBV6-3 to TRBJ2-4; D not certain. Germline-derived CDR1 and CDR2 are MNHEY and SVGEGT. The V and J ends lost 0 bases and 1 base respectively, with 13 bases between them. This CDR3 region has 17 residues. DNA for the CDR3: TGTGCCAGCAGTTACTCCGAGCATTTGGGGGCCAAAAACATTCAGTACTTC. As protein: CASSYSEHLGAKNIQYF.

The rearrangement joins TRBV14 to TRBJ2-7; tentatively, D is TRBD1 or TRBD2 (5 bases each). V was pared by 4 bases and J by 4 bases, with 17 bases between. Germline CDR1 is SGHDN and CDR2 is FVKESK. This CDR3 has 15 amino acids. This chain's CDR3 is CASSRTGPGLYEQYF. The CDR3 DNA follows: TGTGCCAGCAGCCGTACAGGTCCGGGATTATACGAGCAGTACTTC.

CDR3 nucleotide sequence: TGTGCCAGCAGCTTACCACCATACACTGAAGCTTTCTTT. It specifies CASSLPPYTEAFF. This chain links TRBV11-2 with TRBJ1-1; the D is unclear. The CDR3 covers 13 residues. Trimming removed 2 bases from V and 3 bases from J, with 7 bases in between. Germline values: CDR1 SGHAT, CDR2 FQNNGV. Variable domain in full (rest from reference TRBV11-2 and TRBJ1-1): EAGVAQSPRYKIIEKRQSVAFWCNPISGHATLYWYQQILGQGPKLLIQFQNNGVVDDSQLPKDRFSAERLKGVDSTLKIQPAKLEDSAVYLCASSLPPYTEAFFGQGTRLTVV.

J is TRBJ2-1 and V is TRBV3-1 (or the pseudogene TRBV3-2); D is uncertain. From germline, CDR1 is LGHDT and CDR2 YNNKEL (reference sequence). Trimming stripped 1 base from V and 0 bases from J, with 13 bases between. The CDR3 sequence is 17 residues long. CDR3 DNA: TGTGCCAGCAGCCAAGCCGCAAAGAACAGCTCCTACAATGAGCAGTTCTTC. Residues: CASSQAAKNSSYNEQFF.